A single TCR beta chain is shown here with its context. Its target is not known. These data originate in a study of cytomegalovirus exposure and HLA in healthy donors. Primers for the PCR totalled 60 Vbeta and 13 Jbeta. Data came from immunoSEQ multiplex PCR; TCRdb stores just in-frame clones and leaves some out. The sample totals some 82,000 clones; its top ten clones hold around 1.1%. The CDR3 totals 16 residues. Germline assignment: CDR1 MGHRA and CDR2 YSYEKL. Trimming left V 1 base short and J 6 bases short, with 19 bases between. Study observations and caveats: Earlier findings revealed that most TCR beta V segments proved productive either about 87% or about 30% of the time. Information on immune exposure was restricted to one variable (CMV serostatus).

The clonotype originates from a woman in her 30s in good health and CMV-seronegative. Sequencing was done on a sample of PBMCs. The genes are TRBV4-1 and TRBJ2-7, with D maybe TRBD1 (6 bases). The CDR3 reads CASSQAHRDNVVEQYF. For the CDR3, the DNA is TGCGCCAGCAGCCAAGCTCACCGGGACAACGTAGTCGAGCAGTACTTC.